This T cell receptor (beta chain) was identified during a study of blood T cell repertoires in COVID-19. Study-level information: PBMCs, B-cell-depleted T cells, or T cells provided the cDNA or gDNA that made up the material.

In the authors' workflow: Reference gene primers were amplified, and this amplification served to estimate nucleated cell counts. The protocol was immunoSEQ multiplex PCR, while the TCRdb copy is restricted to in-frame clones and leaves out a portion. The V and J calls and clone size were taken over from that table, and D and trimming were inferred from the DNA. The data show 9,500 to 15,000 clones, roughly 80% seen once. Deletions cut 3 bases from V and 6 bases from J, with 9 bases between. This CDR3 comprises 13 residues. In germline, CDR1 is SGHAT, CDR2 FQNNGV. Sequencing used peripheral blood. The chain is built from TRBV11-2 and TRBJ1-3; a possible D gene is TRBD1 (5 bases). The clonotype comes from a human donor in a cohort sampled during active COVID-19. For the CDR3, the DNA is TGTGCCAGCAGCTTTCAGGGCGCAAACACCATATATTTT. The encoded protein is CASSFQGANTIYF.